The clone carrying this T cell receptor beta chain was observed a handful of times. V shed 0 bases and J shed 11 bases, with 23 bases lying between them. In germline, CDR1 is MGHRA, CDR2 YSYEKL. The CDR3 spans 16 residues. These data are taken from a study of OX40 agonist ivuxolimab in advanced cancers. Produced via immunoSEQ multiplex PCR; TCRdb's table is partial and in-frame only. The repertoire includes about 79,000 clones, about 85% of them detected once, and over 3% sits in the top ten. The TCR was taken from an adult with an advanced solid tumor such as melanoma, head and neck, liver or kidney cancer. The material sequenced was CD4+ or CD8+ T cells sorted from blood, taken in a trial of the OX40 agonist ivuxolimab. The rearrangement uses TRBV4-1 and TRBJ2-7; perhaps TRBD2 as D (6 bases). CDR3 residues: CASSQEWRGGTSEEYF. The CDR3 DNA reads as TGCGCCAGCAGCCAAGAATGGCGGGGCGGGACCTCTGAAGAGTACTTC.